This T cell receptor beta chain was recorded in a study of T cells in localized non-small cell lung cancer. The germline gives CDR1 SGHDN, CDR2 FVKESK. CDR3 size: 13 residues. Between the trimmed V and J ends, which lost 4 bases and 1 base, there was a span of 8 bases. Regarding this clone: The target antigen is unknown.

The study's findings and limits: Appearances in adjacent lung were noted for a median 57 of the top 100 tumor clones. Uninvolved adjacent lung showed the highest T cell clonality, exceeding tumor. Longer survival (overall) was linked to higher T cell density in blood.

Assay: immunoSEQ multiplex PCR; the TCRdb copy retains only in-frame clones and omits some. The sample has tens of thousands of clones; more than 75% are singletons. The sample was PBMCs, taken before any cancer treatment. The chain combines TRBV14 with TRBJ2-7; D uncertain. The sequence came from a woman aged 40 to 75 with stage II squamous cell lung carcinoma. The CDR3 region has the DNA TGTGCCAGCAGCCTCAAAAGATCCTACGAGCAGTACTTC. Protein product: CASSLKRSYEQYF.